Listed here are 17 T cell receptor beta chains from one sample, sequenced in a study of cytomegalovirus exposure and HLA in healthy donors. PCR used 60 Vbeta primers and 13 Jbeta primers. Repertoires were generated with immunoSEQ multiplex PCR, while TCRdb's copy carries only in-frame clones and drops some. The table lists roughly 180,000 clones, 82% of them singletons, with about 1.5% in the top ten. The sequencing input was PBMCs. These receptors all come from a male donor in good health and CMV-seronegative.

The V gene is TRBV5-8, the J gene TRBJ2-1, with a weak D call TRBD2 (5 bases). Trimming shortened V by 2 bases and J by 5 bases, and 8 bases separated the two germline ends. This CDR3 region has 13 residues. Looked up from germline, CDR1 is SGHTS and CDR2 is YDEGEE. The CDR3 reads CASSLDYNNEQFF. The CDR3 DNA is TGTGCCAGCAGCTTAGACTACAACAATGAGCAGTTCTTC.

The chain recombines TRBV7-3 with TRBJ1-4; 7 bases are a match to TRBD1. CDR3 length: 14 residues. V was clipped by 5 bases and J by 4 bases; unmatched bases: 4. Germline V gene sequence: CDR1 SGHTA, CDR2 FQGTGA. CDR3 bases: TGTGCCAGCAGCCTCGACAGGGTTAATGAAAAACTGTTTTTT. This sequence encodes CASSLDRVNEKLFF.

The V and J genes are TRBV29-1 and TRBJ1-2, with TRBD1 matching over 9 bases. The trim removed 3 bases at V and 3 bases at J, leaving 5 bases unmatched. The CDR3 has 14 residues. Germline values: CDR1 SQVTM, CDR2 ANQGSEA. DNA of the CDR3: TGCAGCGTTGACCAACAGGGGGCGGACTATGGCTACACCTTC. Its protein product is CSVDQQGADYGYTF.

The rearrangement links TRBV9 to TRBJ2-7; 7 positions agree with TRBD1. CDR3 length: 14 amino acids. V shed 4 bases, J shed 1 base, and the junction held 5 bases outside the gene matches. The germline gives CDR1 SGDLS, CDR2 YYNGEE. The CDR3 DNA is TGTGCCAGCAGCCCCTGGGACAGATCCTACGAGCAGTACTTC. Translation: CASSPWDRSYEQYF. The variable domain in full, with the rest retrieved from reference TRBV9 and TRBJ2-7, is DSGVTQTPKHLITATGQRVTLRCSPRSGDLSVYWYQQSLDQGLQFLIQYYNGEERAKGNILERFSAQQFPDLHSELNLSSLELGDSALYFCASSPWDRSYEQYFGPGTRLTVT.

The rearrangement uses TRBV7-2 and TRBJ2-7; possible D gene TRBD2, 5 bases. Trimming left V 5 bases short and J 0 bases short, with 14 bases between. Germline V CDR1 and CDR2: SGHTA, FQGNSA. The CDR3 runs to 15 residues. CDR3 amino acids: CASSPAASPSYEQYF. The CDR3 DNA follows: TGTGCCAGCAGCCCGGCGGCTAGCCCCTCCTACGAGCAGTACTTC.

The CDR3 region is CASSQEARVYGYTF. The CDR3 DNA sequence: TGCGCCAGCAGCCAAGAGGCGAGGGTTTATGGCTACACCTTC. The chain is built from TRBV4-1 and TRBJ1-2; D remains unclear. Trimming cost V 0 bases and J 5 bases, with 10 bases left between them. From germline, CDR1 is MGHRA and CDR2 YSYEKL. CDR3 length: 14 amino acids.

The chain recombines TRBV5-1 with TRBJ1-2, with 7 bases fitting TRBD1. With V trimmed by 4 bases and J by 6 bases, 15 bases remained unmatched. The CDR3 is 16 residues long. CDR1 and CDR2 (germline): SGHRS, YFSETQ. As DNA, the CDR3 is TGCGCCAGCAGCCCCAGGGGACAGCAAACCGTAAATGGCTACACCTTC. Translated: CASSPRGQQTVNGYTF.

This clone showed up just once. J is TRBJ1-4 and V is TRBV11-3; D gene ambiguous. CDR1 is SGHNT and CDR2 is YENEEA in the germline V gene. The CDR3 runs to 14 residues. The V and J ends lost 4 bases and 5 bases respectively, with 11 bases between them. The CDR3 sequence: CASSSSGKNEKLFF. The CDR3 coding sequence is TGTGCCAGCAGCTCCTCCGGGAAAAATGAAAAACTGTTTTTT.

Comment on this clone: The same CDR3 also results from other DNA sequences found in this sample. The J gene is TRBJ1-1, the V gene TRBV6-6; D gene uncertain. Trimming cost V 6 bases and J 8 bases, with 7 bases left between them. The CDR3 sequence is 10 residues long. Per germline, CDR1 MNHNY and CDR2 SVGAGI (reference sequence). The CDR3 loop is CASRNGEAFF. In DNA, the CDR3 is TGTGCCAGCAGGAACGGGGAAGCTTTCTTT.

The gene calls are TRBV6-5 and TRBJ1-3; TRBD1 matches at 7 bases. The V gene end was trimmed by 2 bases and the J gene end by 4 bases; junction bases not matched to a gene: 5. Germline assignment: CDR1 MNHEY and CDR2 SVGAGI. The CDR3 consists of 15 residues. The DNA for the CDR3 is TGTGCCAGCAGTTACGAGGGGGCGTTGGGAAACACCATATATTTT. Residues: CASSYEGALGNTIYF.

The J gene is TRBJ1-1, the V gene TRBV7-3; D remains ambiguous. The CDR3 sequence is 15 residues long. Trimming left V 4 bases short and J 4 bases short, with 16 bases between. Per germline, CDR1 SGHTA and CDR2 FQGTGA. CDR3 DNA sequence: TGTGCCAGCAGCTCCCTGGGGATGGGGAGCACTGAAGCTTTCTTT. It translates to CASSSLGMGSTEAFF. Full variable domain (missing parts from reference TRBV7-3 and TRBJ1-1): GAGVSQTPSNKVTEKGKYVELRCDPISGHTALYWYRQSLGQGPEFLIYFQGTGAADDSGLPNDRFFAVRPEGSVSTLKIQRTERGDSAVYLCASSSLGMGSTEAFFGQGTRLTVV.

The V and J genes are TRBV29-1 and TRBJ2-7; 14 bases are shared with TRBD2. The CDR3 loop spans 13 amino acids. The germline gives CDR1 SQVTM, CDR2 ANQGSEA. V gave up 5 bases and J gave up 5 bases; unmatched junction bases: 2. The CDR3 nucleotides are TGCAGCGTTCCGACTAGCGGGGGGGACGAGCAGTACTTC. Translated: CSVPTSGGDEQYF.

This chain links TRBV27 with TRBJ1-2, with 8 bases fitting TRBD1. The V segment lost 6 bases and the J segment 4 bases; nucleotides outside the gene matches: 4. CDR1 and CDR2 (germline): MNHEY, SMNVEV (reference sequence). This CDR3 is built from 13 residues. CDR3 sequence: CASSRDRGYGYTF. CDR3 sequence (DNA): TGTGCCAGCAGCCGTGACAGGGGCTATGGCTACACCTTC.

CDR3 region: CASSPGRAGAGELFF. CDR3 sequence (DNA): TGTGCCAGCAGTCCCGGAAGAGCAGGGGCCGGGGAGCTGTTTTTT. The chain employs TRBV28 and TRBJ2-2, with TRBD1 as a possible D gene (6 bases). Germline V gives CDR1 MDHEN, CDR2 SYDVKM. The CDR3 is 15 amino acids. Between the trimmed V and J ends, which lost 5 bases and 6 bases, there was a span of 16 bases.

The chain links TRBV7-9 to TRBJ1-3; a weak D match, TRBD1 (5 bases). The CDR3 runs to 18 residues. Germline V gives CDR1 SEHNR, CDR2 FQNEAQ (reference sequence). V was pared by 5 bases and J by 1 base, with 21 bases between. The CDR3 bases are TGTGCCAGCAGCCCATTTATGCGCGGGGCTGTATCTGGAAACACCATATATTTT. The encoded protein is CASSPFMRGAVSGNTIYF.

The chain employs TRBV6-1 and TRBJ1-5; D remains unclear. Deletions cut 7 bases from V and 4 bases from J, with 11 bases between. The CDR3 runs to 13 residues. Germline V gene data show CDR1 as MNHNS and CDR2 as SASEGT. The CDR3 loop reads CASTLTENQPQHF. The CDR3 region has the DNA TGTGCCAGCACCCTGACTGAGAATCAGCCCCAGCATTTT.

On this clone: At one end, the junction sequence differs from germline, possibly due to a read error. This chain joins TRBV5-1 and TRBJ1-1; no definite D call. The CDR3 loop spans 14 amino acids. The V gene's germline CDR1 is SGHRS and CDR2 YFSETQ. In DNA form, the CDR3 reads TGCGCCAGCAGTTTGGCCAGTATGAACACTGAAGCTTTCTTT. Its protein is CASSLASMNTEAFF.